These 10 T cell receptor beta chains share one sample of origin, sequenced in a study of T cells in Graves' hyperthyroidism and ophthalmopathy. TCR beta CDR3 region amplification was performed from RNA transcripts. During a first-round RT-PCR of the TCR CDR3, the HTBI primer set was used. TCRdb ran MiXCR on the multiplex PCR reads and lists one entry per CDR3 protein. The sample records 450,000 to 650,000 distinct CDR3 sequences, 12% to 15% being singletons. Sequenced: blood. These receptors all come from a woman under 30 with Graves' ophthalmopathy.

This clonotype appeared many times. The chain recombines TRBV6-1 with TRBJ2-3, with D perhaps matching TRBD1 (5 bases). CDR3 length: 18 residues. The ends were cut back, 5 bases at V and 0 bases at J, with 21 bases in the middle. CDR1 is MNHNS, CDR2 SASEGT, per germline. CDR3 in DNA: TGTGCCAGCAGTAAACAACTGAATGGGGCAGGGAGCACAGATACGCAGTATTTT. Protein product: CASSKQLNGAGSTDTQYF.

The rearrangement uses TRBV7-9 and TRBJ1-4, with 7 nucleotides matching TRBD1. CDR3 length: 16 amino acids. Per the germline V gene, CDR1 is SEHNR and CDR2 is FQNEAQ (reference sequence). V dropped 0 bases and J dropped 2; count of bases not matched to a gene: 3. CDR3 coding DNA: TGTGCCAGCAGCTTAGCAAGCAGGGGGACTAATGAAAAACTGTTTTTT. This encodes CASSLASRGTNEKLFF.

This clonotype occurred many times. CDR3 in DNA: TGCAGTGCTTTGGACGCTAAAGGGGATGAAAAACTGTTTTTT. This codes for CSALDAKGDEKLFF. The V gene is TRBV20-1, the J gene TRBJ1-4; possible D gene TRBD1, 5 bases. CDR3 length: 14 residues. The V and J ends lost 5 bases and 6 bases respectively, with 16 bases between them. Germline V CDR1 and CDR2: DFQATT, SNEGSKA (reference sequence).

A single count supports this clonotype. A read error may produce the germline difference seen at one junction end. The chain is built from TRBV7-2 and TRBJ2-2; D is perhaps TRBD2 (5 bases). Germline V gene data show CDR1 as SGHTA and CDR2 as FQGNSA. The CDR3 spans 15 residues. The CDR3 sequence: CASRLPRLSTGELLF. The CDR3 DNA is TGTGCCAGCCGTCTCCCTCGACTCTCCACCGGGGAGCTGCTTTTT.

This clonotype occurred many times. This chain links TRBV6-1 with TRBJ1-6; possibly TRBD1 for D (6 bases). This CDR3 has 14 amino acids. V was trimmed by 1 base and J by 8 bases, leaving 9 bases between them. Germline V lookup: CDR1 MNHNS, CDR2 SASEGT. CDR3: CASSEGRGDSPLHF. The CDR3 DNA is TGTGCCAGCAGTGAAGGCAGGGGAGATTCACCCCTCCACTTT.

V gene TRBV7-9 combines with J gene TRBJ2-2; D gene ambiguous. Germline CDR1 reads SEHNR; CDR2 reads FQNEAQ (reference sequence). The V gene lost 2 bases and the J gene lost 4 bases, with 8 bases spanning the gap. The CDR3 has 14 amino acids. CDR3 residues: CASSLRAATGELFF. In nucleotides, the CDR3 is TGTGCCAGCAGCTTAAGGGCAGCCACCGGGGAGCTGTTTTTT. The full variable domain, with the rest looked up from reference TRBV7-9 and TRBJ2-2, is DTGVSQNPRHKITKRGQNVTFRCDPISEHNRLYWYRQTLGQGPEFLTYFQNEAQLEKSRLLSDRFSAERPKGSFSTLEIQRTEQGDSAMYLCASSLRAATGELFFGEGSRLTVL.

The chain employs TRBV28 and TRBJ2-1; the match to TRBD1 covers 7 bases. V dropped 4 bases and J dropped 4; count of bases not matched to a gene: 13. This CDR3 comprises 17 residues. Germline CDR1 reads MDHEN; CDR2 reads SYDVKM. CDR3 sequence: CASSWSVTGASYNEQFF. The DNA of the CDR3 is TGTGCCAGCAGTTGGTCGGTTACAGGGGCTTCTTACAATGAGCAGTTCTTC.

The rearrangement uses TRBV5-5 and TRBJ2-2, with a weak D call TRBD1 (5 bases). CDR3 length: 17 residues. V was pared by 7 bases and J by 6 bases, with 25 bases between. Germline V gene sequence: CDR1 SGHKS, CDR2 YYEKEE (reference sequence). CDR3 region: CASAVNVLAGNPGELFF. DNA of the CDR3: TGTGCCAGCGCCGTGAATGTTTTGGCAGGGAATCCCGGGGAGCTGTTTTTT.

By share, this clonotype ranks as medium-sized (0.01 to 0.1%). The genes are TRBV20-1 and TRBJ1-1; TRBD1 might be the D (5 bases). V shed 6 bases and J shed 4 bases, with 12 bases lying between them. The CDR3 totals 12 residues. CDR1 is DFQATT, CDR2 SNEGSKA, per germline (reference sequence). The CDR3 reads CSAPDQGTEAFF. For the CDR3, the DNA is TGCAGTGCACCCGACCAGGGCACTGAAGCTTTCTTT.

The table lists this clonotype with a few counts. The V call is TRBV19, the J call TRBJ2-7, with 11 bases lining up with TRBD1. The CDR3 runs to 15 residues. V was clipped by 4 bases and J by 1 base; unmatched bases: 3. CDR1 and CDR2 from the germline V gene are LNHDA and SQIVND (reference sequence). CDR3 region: CASSKGTGGSYEQYF. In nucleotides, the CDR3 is TGTGCCAGTAGTAAGGGGACAGGGGGTTCCTACGAGCAGTACTTC. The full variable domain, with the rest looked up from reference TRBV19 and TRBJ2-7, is DGGITQSPKYLFRKEGQNVTLSCEQNLNHDAMYWYRQDPGQGLRLIYYSQIVNDFQKGDIAEGYSVSREKKESFPLTVTSAQKNPTAFYLCASSKGTGGSYEQYFGPGTRLTVT.